This is a list of T cell receptor beta chains from one sample in a study of shared clonotypes between healthy human individuals. Method: immunoSEQ multiplex PCR; TCRdb's copy keeps in-frame clones and lacks some. Of about 2.3 million clones in the sample, just over 90% are singletons; the top ten hold about 0.39%. What was sequenced was naive CD4+ T cells from PBMCs. Receptors originate from a man aged 18 to 29 in good health. Some clones in this sample may be carry-over from other donors' samples. Both conserved end residues are part of each CDR3. Each record gives: clone size, CDR3 length, D gene, J gene, V gene, CDR3 protein, CDR3 DNA. A D gene is named only where the DNA matches it firmly. Expanded clones get a size class; other rows say once, few or many, or leave the size out.

clone_size: -; cdr3_length: 14; d_call: -; j_call: TRBJ2-7; v_call: TRBV25-1; cdr3_aa: CASSDRGLVYEQYF; cdr3_nt: TGTGCCAGCAGTGATAGGGGCCTGGTTTACGAGCAGTACTTC
clone_size: -; cdr3_length: 16; d_call: TRBD2; j_call: TRBJ2-1; v_call: TRBV28; cdr3_aa: CASSPHLAVLGYEQFF; cdr3_nt: TGTGCCAGCAGTCCCCACCTAGCGGTCCTAGGGTATGAGCAGTTCTTC
clone_size: -; cdr3_length: 17; d_call: -; j_call: TRBJ1-3; v_call: TRBV28; cdr3_aa: CASRQPPGSHSGNTIYF; cdr3_nt: TGTGCCAGCAGGCAGCCTCCAGGGTCTCACTCTGGAAACACCATATATTTT
clone_size: -; cdr3_length: 12; d_call: -; j_call: TRBJ1-1; v_call: TRBV18; cdr3_aa: CASSRESAEAFF; cdr3_nt: TGTGCCAGCTCACGGGAGTCGGCTGAAGCTTTCTTT
clone_size: -; cdr3_length: 13; d_call: -; j_call: TRBJ1-1; v_call: TRBV15; cdr3_aa: CATSRQEQGEAFF; cdr3_nt: TGTGCCACCAGCAGGCAAGAACAGGGAGAAGCTTTCTTT
clone_size: -; cdr3_length: 15; d_call: -; j_call: TRBJ1-2; v_call: TRBV7-3; cdr3_aa: CASSPRRETQYGYTF; cdr3_nt: TGTGCCAGCAGCCCGAGGAGGGAGACTCAATATGGCTACACCTTC
clone_size: -; cdr3_length: 15; d_call: -; j_call: TRBJ2-6; v_call: TRBV9; cdr3_aa: CASSARSSGANVLTF; cdr3_nt: TGTGCCAGCAGCGCCAGAAGCTCTGGGGCCAACGTCCTGACTTTC
clone_size: -; cdr3_length: 14; d_call: -; j_call: TRBJ1-5; v_call: TRBV15; cdr3_aa: CATSRLGDNQPQHF; cdr3_nt: TGTGCCACCAGCAGACTAGGGGACAATCAGCCCCAGCATTTT
clone_size: -; cdr3_length: 11; d_call: -; j_call: TRBJ2-1; v_call: TRBV7-9; cdr3_aa: CASSQTTEQFF; cdr3_nt: TGTGCCAGCAGCCAGACTACTGAGCAGTTCTTC
clone_size: -; cdr3_length: 14; d_call: -; j_call: TRBJ2-1; v_call: TRBV5-1; cdr3_aa: CASSLAPPLAEQFF; cdr3_nt: TGCGCCAGCAGCTTGGCGCCTCCGTTGGCTGAGCAGTTCTTC
clone_size: -; cdr3_length: 15; d_call: TRBD2; j_call: TRBJ2-3; v_call: TRBV12-5; cdr3_aa: CASGLVLGGPDTQYF; cdr3_nt: TGTGCTAGTGGTTTGGTACTGGGAGGGCCAGATACGCAGTATTTT
clone_size: -; cdr3_length: 18; d_call: -; j_call: TRBJ2-1; v_call: TRBV7-8; cdr3_aa: CASRPPAGSVPIYNEQFF; cdr3_nt: TGTGCCAGCAGGCCCCCGGCAGGGTCGGTTCCAATCTACAATGAGCAGTTCTTC
clone_size: few; cdr3_length: 12; d_call: -; j_call: TRBJ2-7; v_call: TRBV7-3; cdr3_aa: CASSFEGREQYF; cdr3_nt: TGTGCCAGCAGCTTTGAAGGACGCGAGCAGTACTTC
clone_size: once; cdr3_length: 15; d_call: -; j_call: TRBJ2-2; v_call: TRBV11-2; cdr3_aa: CASSLMGGGTGELFF; cdr3_nt: TGTGCCAGCAGTTTGATGGGTGGTGGGACCGGGGAGCTGTTTTTT
clone_size: -; cdr3_length: 10; d_call: -; j_call: TRBJ2-7; v_call: TRBV2; cdr3_aa: CASGILRQYF; cdr3_nt: TGTGCCAGCGGCATCCTACGCCAGTACTTC
clone_size: -; cdr3_length: 15; d_call: TRBD1; j_call: TRBJ1-1; v_call: TRBV5-4; cdr3_aa: CASSPDQGGNTEAFF; cdr3_nt: TGTGCCAGCAGCCCAGATCAGGGGGGGAATACTGAAGCTTTCTTT
clone_size: -; cdr3_length: 17; d_call: TRBD2; j_call: TRBJ2-5; v_call: TRBV28; cdr3_aa: CASSLGPGTSGEETQYF; cdr3_nt: TGTGCCAGCAGTTTGGGCCCCGGGACTAGCGGGGAGGAGACCCAGTACTTC
clone_size: -; cdr3_length: 16; d_call: TRBD1; j_call: TRBJ2-7; v_call: TRBV18; cdr3_aa: CASSSTGTGGFYEQYF; cdr3_nt: TGTGCCAGCTCATCCACCGGGACAGGGGGCTTTTACGAGCAGTACTTC
clone_size: -; cdr3_length: 17; d_call: TRBD2; j_call: TRBJ2-1; v_call: TRBV5-1; cdr3_aa: CASSVGVGTSGQNEQFF; cdr3_nt: TGCGCCAGCAGCGTTGGTGTGGGGACTAGCGGGCAGAATGAGCAGTTCTTC
clone_size: -; cdr3_length: 15; d_call: -; j_call: TRBJ2-2; v_call: TRBV2; cdr3_aa: CASSGDNSNTGELFF; cdr3_nt: TGTGCCAGCAGCGGGGACAACTCGAACACCGGGGAGCTGTTTTTT
clone_size: -; cdr3_length: 14; d_call: -; j_call: TRBJ2-7; v_call: TRBV6-1; cdr3_aa: CASIRELGAYEQYF; cdr3_nt: TGTGCCAGCATCCGGGAGTTGGGGGCCTACGAGCAGTACTTC
clone_size: -; cdr3_length: 14; d_call: TRBD2; j_call: TRBJ2-1; v_call: TRBV6-1; cdr3_aa: CASRGSGSSNEQFF; cdr3_nt: TGTGCCAGCAGGGGTAGCGGGAGCAGCAATGAGCAGTTCTTC
clone_size: once; cdr3_length: 16; d_call: TRBD2; j_call: TRBJ2-2; v_call: TRBV5-1; cdr3_aa: CASSFLAGDRTGELFF; cdr3_nt: TGCGCCAGCAGCTTTCTAGCGGGAGATCGCACCGGGGAGCTGTTTTTT
clone_size: -; cdr3_length: 13; d_call: -; j_call: TRBJ1-1; v_call: TRBV2; cdr3_aa: CASRVEGNTEAFF; cdr3_nt: TGTGCCAGCAGGGTGGAGGGGAACACTGAAGCTTTCTTT
clone_size: -; cdr3_length: 15; d_call: TRBD1; j_call: TRBJ2-7; v_call: TRBV7-2; cdr3_aa: CASSRNTQGHYEQYF; cdr3_nt: TGTGCCAGCAGCCGGAATACACAGGGGCATTACGAGCAGTACTTC
clone_size: -; cdr3_length: 14; d_call: -; j_call: TRBJ2-5; v_call: TRBV5-1; cdr3_aa: CASLATGTPETQYF; cdr3_nt: TGCGCCAGCCTAGCCACCGGGACCCCGGAGACCCAGTACTTC
clone_size: -; cdr3_length: 13; d_call: -; j_call: TRBJ1-5; v_call: TRBV5-1; cdr3_aa: CASSLGSGQPQHF; cdr3_nt: TGCGCCAGCAGCTTGGGCTCAGGTCAGCCCCAGCATTTT
clone_size: -; cdr3_length: 17; d_call: TRBD2; j_call: TRBJ2-3; v_call: TRBV6-1; cdr3_aa: CASSELKLAGVPDTQYF; cdr3_nt: TGTGCCAGCAGTGAATTAAAACTAGCGGGAGTCCCAGATACGCAGTATTTT